Listed here are 14 T cell receptor beta chains from one sample, sequenced in a study of cytomegalovirus exposure and HLA in healthy donors. Method: immunoSEQ multiplex PCR; TCRdb's copy keeps in-frame clones and lacks some. The repertoire consists of 130,000 or so clones, with 75% to 90% occurring once and the leading ten covering roughly 6.5%. The sample taken for sequencing was PBMCs. These receptors all stem from a woman between 25 and 40 years old in good health and CMV-seropositive.

This clone is labeled medium-sized. Other DNA sequences in the same sample also yield this CDR3. V is TRBV2 and J is TRBJ1-5; 7 bases line up with TRBD1. Germline CDR1 is SNHLY and CDR2 is FYNNEI. V trimming: 4 bases; J trimming: 5 bases; junction bases outside the gene matches: 2. The CDR3 is 13 amino acids. The CDR3 bases are TGTGCCAGCAGTGGACAGGGTGATCAGCCCCAGCATTTT. Protein product: CASSGQGDQPQHF. Variable domain in full (rest from reference TRBV2 and TRBJ1-5): EPEVTQTPSHQVTQMGQEVILRCVPISNHLYFYWYRQILGQKVEFLVSFYNNEISEKSEIFDDQFSVERPDGSNFTLKIRSTKLEDSAMYFCASSGQGDQPQHFGDGTRLSIL.

The chain carries TRBV15 and TRBJ2-3, with 7 bases identical to TRBD2. This CDR3 is built from 15 residues. Germline assignment: CDR1 LNHNV and CDR2 YYDKDF (reference sequence). The trim removed 0 bases at V and 5 bases at J, leaving 5 bases unmatched. In DNA form, the CDR3 reads TGTGCCACCAGCAGAGATATCGGCGGGGGAGATACGCAGTATTTT. It translates to CATSRDIGGGDTQYF.

This chain uses TRBV5-4 with TRBJ2-2; 11 bases are a match to TRBD2. The germline CDR1 and CDR2 sequences are SGHNT and YYREEE (reference sequence). J gave up 5 bases and V 5 bases, and 8 bases lay outside the gene matches. CDR3 size: 16 residues. The CDR3 DNA reads as TGTGCCAGCAGGGCCGCTAGCGGGAGGTTTACCGGGGAGCTGTTTTTT. This gives the protein CASRAASGRFTGELFF.

This chain connects TRBV2 to TRBJ1-1; tentatively, D is TRBD1 (5 bases). This CDR3 region has 13 residues. Trimming took off 4 bases at V and 7 bases at J, with 13 bases between the two ends. The germline V gene has CDR1 SNHLY and CDR2 FYNNEI. The CDR3 coding sequence is TGTGCCAGCAGTGTAAAAAAAGGGGTTGAAGCTTTCTTT. As protein: CASSVKKGVEAFF. The complete variable domain, with remaining parts taken from reference TRBV2 and TRBJ1-1, reads EPEVTQTPSHQVTQMGQEVILRCVPISNHLYFYWYRQILGQKVEFLVSFYNNEISEKSEIFDDQFSVERPDGSNFTLKIRSTKLEDSAMYFCASSVKKGVEAFFGQGTRLTVV.

The V and J genes are TRBV5-1 and TRBJ2-2; TRBD2 matches at 9 bases. Germline V lookup: CDR1 SGHRS, CDR2 YFSETQ. Unmatched junction bases numbered 7, after V lost 1 base and J lost 9 bases. This CDR3 is built from 15 residues. CDR3 residues: CASSLSVAGERELFF. CDR3 DNA sequence: TGCGCCAGCAGCTTGTCGGTAGCGGGGGAAAGGGAGCTGTTTTTT. Using reference TRBV5-1 and TRBJ2-2 for the parts outside the CDR3, the full variable domain is KAGVTQTPRYLIKTRGQQVTLSCSPISGHRSVSWYQQTPGQGLQFLFEYFSETQRNKGNFPGRFSGRQFSNSRSEMNVSTLELGDSALYLCASSLSVAGERELFFGEGSRLTVL.

The chain has TRBV28 and TRBJ1-2; tentatively, D is TRBD1 (5 bases). Trimming removed 4 bases at V and 4 bases at J, with 13 bases between. Germline CDR1 MDHEN, CDR2 SYDVKM. The CDR3 has 14 residues. For the CDR3, the DNA is TGTGCCAGCAGTTGGGGCGGCGGCACCTATGGCTACACCTTC. Translation: CASSWGGGTYGYTF.

The rearrangement joins TRBV2 to TRBJ2-1, with 12 bases identical to TRBD2. The CDR3 contains 17 residues. CDR1 and CDR2 (germline): SNHLY, FYNNEI. V shed 0 bases, J shed 9 bases, and the junction held 9 bases outside the gene matches. CDR3 nucleotides: TGTGCCAGCAGTGAAGCGCTTGGGTCTAGCGGGGGGGTTGAGCAGTTCTTC. Amino acid sequence: CASSEALGSSGGVEQFF. Full variable domain (rest looked up from reference TRBV2 and TRBJ2-1): EPEVTQTPSHQVTQMGQEVILRCVPISNHLYFYWYRQILGQKVEFLVSFYNNEISEKSEIFDDQFSVERPDGSNFTLKIRSTKLEDSAMYFCASSEALGSSGGVEQFFGPGTRLTVL.

This chain links TRBV5-1 with TRBJ1-4; 8 bases line up with TRBD1. After removal of 4 bases from V and 8 bases from J, the junction contained 10 bases not matched to a gene. The germline CDR1 and CDR2 sequences are SGHRS and YFSETQ. The CDR3 loop spans 15 amino acids. The CDR3 coding sequence is TGCGCCAGCAGCGGGACAGGTGTGACAGGAGAAAAACTGTTTTTT. Encoded protein: CASSGTGVTGEKLFF. Drawing the rest from reference TRBV5-1 and TRBJ1-4, the complete variable domain is KAGVTQTPRYLIKTRGQQVTLSCSPISGHRSVSWYQQTPGQGLQFLFEYFSETQRNKGNFPGRFSGRQFSNSRSEMNVSTLELGDSALYLCASSGTGVTGEKLFFGSGTQLSVL.

The chain joins TRBV23-1 to TRBJ1-2, with a tentative D call TRBD1 (6 bases). TRBV23-1 is reported as an ORF; its role is uncertain. V was shortened by 1 base and J by 4 bases, with 19 bases between the two germline ends. The CDR3 consists of 17 residues. The CDR3 DNA follows: TGCGCCAGCAGTCAATACGGGGCCCCGGGACAAACCTATGGCTACACCTTC. Protein: CASSQYGAPGQTYGYTF.

The chain recombines TRBV6-6 with TRBJ1-3; 7 bases are a match to TRBD1. The V gene's germline CDR1 is MNHNY and CDR2 SVGAGI (reference sequence). Germline trimming cut 7 bases from V and 4 bases from J; bases unmatched to any gene: 4. The CDR3 is made up of 13 amino acids. As DNA, the CDR3 is TGTGCCAGCATAGACAGGGCGGGAAACACCATATATTTT. Translated, it gives CASIDRAGNTIYF.

The chain links TRBV5-1 to TRBJ2-1; TRBD2 agrees at 12 bases. V shed 7 bases, J shed 5 bases, and the junction held 4 bases outside the gene matches. In germline, CDR1 is SGHRS, CDR2 YFSETQ. This CDR3 comprises 14 residues. CDR3 sequence (DNA): TGCGCCAGCGGGACTAGCGGGTTTAACAATGAGCAGTTCTTC. It encodes CASGTSGFNNEQFF.

This clone occurred once. The J gene is TRBJ2-7, the V gene TRBV6-1, with D uncertain. The CDR3 has 13 residues. V was shortened by 4 bases and J by 0 bases, with 7 bases between the two germline ends. Germline CDR1 and CDR2: MNHNS and SASEGT. This CDR3 reads CASSVGNSYEQYF. The CDR3 bases are TGTGCCAGCAGTGTGGGCAACTCCTACGAGCAGTACTTC.

J is TRBJ2-1 and V is TRBV18, with D possibly TRBD2 on 5 matching bases. Trimming removed 3 bases at V and 0 bases at J, with 6 bases between. The CDR3 length is 14 residues. CDR1 KGHSH and CDR2 LQKENI come from the germline V gene. The CDR3 here is CASSPRDSYNEQFF. The CDR3 nucleotides read TGTGCCAGCTCACCTCGGGACTCCTACAATGAGCAGTTCTTC. Looking up the rest from reference TRBV18 and TRBJ2-1 gives the full variable domain: NAGVMQNPRHLVRRRGQEARLRCSPMKGHSHVYWYRQLPEEGLKFMVYLQKENIIDESGMPKERFSAEFPKEGPSILRIQQVVRGDSAAYFCASSPRDSYNEQFFGPGTRLTVL.

In its sample, this clone was seen many times. The chain employs TRBV2 and TRBJ1-4; no reliable D call. Per germline, CDR1 SNHLY and CDR2 FYNNEI. The CDR3 covers 12 residues. Between the trimmed V and J ends, which lost 5 bases and 11 bases, there was a span of 12 bases. In DNA, the CDR3 is TGTGCCAGCAGTCCCGCGGAGAGGAAACTGTTTTTT. It specifies CASSPAERKLFF.